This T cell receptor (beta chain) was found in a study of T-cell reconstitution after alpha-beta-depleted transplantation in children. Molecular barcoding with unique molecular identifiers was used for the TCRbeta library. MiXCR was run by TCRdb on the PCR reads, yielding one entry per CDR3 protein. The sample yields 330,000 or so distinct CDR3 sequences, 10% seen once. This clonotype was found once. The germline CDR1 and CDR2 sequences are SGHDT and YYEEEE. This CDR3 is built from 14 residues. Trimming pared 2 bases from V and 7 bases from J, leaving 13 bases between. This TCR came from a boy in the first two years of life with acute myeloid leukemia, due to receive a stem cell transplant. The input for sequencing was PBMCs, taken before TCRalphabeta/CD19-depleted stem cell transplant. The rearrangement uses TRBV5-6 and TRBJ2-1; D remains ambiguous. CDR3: CASSLGLFNNEQFF. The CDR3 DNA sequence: TGTGCCAGCAGCTTAGGGCTGTTTAATAATGAGCAGTTCTTC.